The source of this TCR beta chain is a study of technical replicates of blood from a handful of donors. CDR3 size: 17 residues. CDR1 is LNHDA, CDR2 SQIVND, per germline (reference sequence). Trimming took 0 bases from V and 2 from J; bases not matched to a gene: 6. Sequenced by immunoSEQ multiplex PCR; TCRdb stores in-frame clones only, minus some. The sample has around 79,000 clones, 85% to 95% seen once; the top ten hold just over 0.25%. The specimen sequenced was T cells isolated from PBMCs. The chain employs TRBV19 and TRBJ1-5; TRBD1 matches 8 bases. This clonotype originated in a human donor in good health. The CDR3 sequence is CASSIDPSGGGNQPQHF. Here the CDR3 DNA reads TGTGCCAGTAGTATAGACCCATCAGGGGGCGGCAATCAGCCCCAGCATTTT.